These T cell receptor beta chains were read from a single sample in a study of neurological immune-mediated disorders. TCRdb redid the calling of the 5' RACE reads with MiXCR, one entry per CDR3 protein. The sample contains 15,000 to 20,000 distinct CDR3 sequences, 14% of which appear only once. The sample taken for sequencing was CD4+ T cells from blood. All receptors derive from a woman aged 60-75 years with HTLV-1-associated myelopathy (HAM/TSP). Both conserved end residues are part of each CDR3. Each record gives: D gene, J gene, clone size, V gene, CDR3 protein, CDR3 DNA. A D gene is named only where the DNA matches it firmly. Some rows have no size entry. The others give once, few or many, or a class for an expanded clone.

>.|TRBJ2-1|many|TRBV5-1
CASSLTGSENEQFF
TGCGCCAGCAGCTTGACGGGGTCAGAGAATGAGCAGTTCTTC
>TRBD1|TRBJ1-4|many|TRBV5-1
CASSPGDSPEKLFF
TGCGCCAGCAGCCCCGGGGACAGTCCCGAAAAACTGTTTTTT
>TRBD2|TRBJ2-1|many|TRBV5-1
CASSLAGGAYNEQFF
TGCGCCAGCAGCTTAGCGGGGGGGGCCTACAATGAGCAGTTCTTC
>.|TRBJ2-7|many|TRBV3-1
CASSLDRSSYEQYF
TGTGCCAGCAGCTTGGACAGAAGCTCCTACGAGCAGTACTTC
>.|TRBJ2-7|.|TRBV5-1
CASSPGAYEQYF
TGCGCCAGCAGCCCGGGGGCCTACGAGCAGTACTTC
>TRBD2|TRBJ2-2|many|TRBV9
CASSSRLAGGKNTGELFF
TGTGCCAGCAGCTCCCGACTAGCGGGGGGAAAGAACACCGGGGAGCTGTTTTTT
>.|TRBJ2-7|medium-sized|TRBV20-1
CSANGQMGEQYF
TGCAGTGCTAACGGTCAAATGGGGGAGCAGTACTTC
>TRBD1|TRBJ2-1|many|TRBV30
CAWKAAGQGAFSWYNEQFF
TGTGCCTGGAAGGCCGCGGGACAGGGGGCTTTCAGCTGGTACAATGAGCAGTTCTTC
>TRBD1|TRBJ1-5|.|TRBV6-1
CASSRDRGRCYNQPQHF
TGTGCCAGCAGTCGGGACAGGGGGAGATGTTACAATCAGCCCCAGCATTTT
>.|TRBJ2-7|.|TRBV5-5
CASSFYICSASGTLNPYEEYF
.
>TRBD2|TRBJ2-2|many|TRBV20-1
CSAGGGAGGTGELFF
TGCAGTGCCGGGGGGGGAGCGGGAGGCACCGGGGAGCTGTTTTTT